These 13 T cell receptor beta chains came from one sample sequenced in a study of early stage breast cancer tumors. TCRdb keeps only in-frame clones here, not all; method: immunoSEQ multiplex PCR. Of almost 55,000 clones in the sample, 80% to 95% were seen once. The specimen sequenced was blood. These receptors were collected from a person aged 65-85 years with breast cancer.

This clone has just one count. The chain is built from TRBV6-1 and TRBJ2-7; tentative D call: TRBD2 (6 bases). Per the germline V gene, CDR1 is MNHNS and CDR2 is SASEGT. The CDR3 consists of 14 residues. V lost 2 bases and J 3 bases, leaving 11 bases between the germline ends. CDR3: CASSELSGGYEQYF. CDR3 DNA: TGTGCCAGCAGTGAACTCTCCGGGGGCTACGAGCAGTACTTC.

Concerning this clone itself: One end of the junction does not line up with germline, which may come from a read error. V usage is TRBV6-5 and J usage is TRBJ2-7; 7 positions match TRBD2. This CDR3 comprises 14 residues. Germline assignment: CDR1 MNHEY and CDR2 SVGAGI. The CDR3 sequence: CASRTSSGGRAHSF. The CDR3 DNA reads TGTGCCAGCAGGACTTCAAGCGGAGGGAGGGCACATTCTTTC.

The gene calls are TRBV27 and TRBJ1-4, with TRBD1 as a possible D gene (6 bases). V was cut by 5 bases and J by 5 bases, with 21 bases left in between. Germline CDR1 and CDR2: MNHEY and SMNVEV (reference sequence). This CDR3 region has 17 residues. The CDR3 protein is CASSPRGGRTVNEKLFF. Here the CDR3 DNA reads TGTGCCAGCAGTCCCCGAGGCGGCAGGACAGTCAATGAAAAACTGTTTTTT.

CDR3 sequence: CAISDKRTSGMNEQYF. The CDR3 DNA reads as TGTGCCATCAGTGACAAAAGGACTAGCGGGATGAACGAGCAGTACTTC. V usage is TRBV10-3 and J usage is TRBJ2-7; 12 positions match TRBD2. Trimming at V came to 3 bases and at J to 5 bases, leaving 8 bases not matched to a gene. This CDR3 region has 16 residues. The germline gives CDR1 ENHRY, CDR2 SYGVKD.

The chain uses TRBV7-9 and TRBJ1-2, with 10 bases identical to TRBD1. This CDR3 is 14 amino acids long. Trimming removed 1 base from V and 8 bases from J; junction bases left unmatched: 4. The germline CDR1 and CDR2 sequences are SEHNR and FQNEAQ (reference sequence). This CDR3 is CASSLGDRGVGYTF. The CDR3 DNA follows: TGTGCCAGCAGCTTAGGGGACAGGGGAGTCGGCTACACCTTC.

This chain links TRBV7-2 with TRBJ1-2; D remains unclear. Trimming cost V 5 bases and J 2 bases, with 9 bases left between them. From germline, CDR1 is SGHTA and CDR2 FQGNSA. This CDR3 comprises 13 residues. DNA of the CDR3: TGTGCCAGCAGCAACAGTGTAAACTATGGCTACACCTTC. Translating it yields CASSNSVNYGYTF.

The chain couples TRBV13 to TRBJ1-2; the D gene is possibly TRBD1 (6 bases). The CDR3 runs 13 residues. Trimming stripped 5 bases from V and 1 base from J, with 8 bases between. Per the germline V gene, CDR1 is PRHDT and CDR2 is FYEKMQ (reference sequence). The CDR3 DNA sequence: TGTGCCAGCAGCCCCAGGGGTAACTATGGCTACACCTTC. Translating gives CASSPRGNYGYTF. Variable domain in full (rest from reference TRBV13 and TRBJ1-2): AAGVIQSPRHLIKEKRETATLKCYPIPRHDTVYWYQQGPGQDPQFLISFYEKMQSDKGSIPDRFSAQQFSDYHSELNMSSLELGDSALYFCASSPRGNYGYTFGSGTRLTVV.

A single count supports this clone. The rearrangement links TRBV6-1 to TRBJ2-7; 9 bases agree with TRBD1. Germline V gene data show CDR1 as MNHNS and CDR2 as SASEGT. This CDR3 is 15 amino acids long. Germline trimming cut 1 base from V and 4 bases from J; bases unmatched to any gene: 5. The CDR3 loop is CASSEEGTGSYEQYF. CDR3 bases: TGTGCCAGCAGTGAAGAAGGGACAGGGTCATACGAGCAGTACTTC.

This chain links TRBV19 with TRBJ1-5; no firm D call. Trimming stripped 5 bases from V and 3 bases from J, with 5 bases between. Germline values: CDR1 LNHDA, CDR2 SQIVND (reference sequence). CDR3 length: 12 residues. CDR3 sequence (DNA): TGTGCCAGTAGTGAGCTCAATCAGCCCCAGCATTTT. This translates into CASSELNQPQHF.

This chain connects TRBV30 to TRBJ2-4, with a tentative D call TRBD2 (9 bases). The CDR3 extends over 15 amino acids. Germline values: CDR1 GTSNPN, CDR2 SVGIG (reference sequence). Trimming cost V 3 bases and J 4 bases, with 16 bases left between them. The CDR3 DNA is TGTGCCTGGAGAGACAGGGGACTAGCAAAAAACATTCAGTACTTC. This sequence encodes CAWRDRGLAKNIQYF.

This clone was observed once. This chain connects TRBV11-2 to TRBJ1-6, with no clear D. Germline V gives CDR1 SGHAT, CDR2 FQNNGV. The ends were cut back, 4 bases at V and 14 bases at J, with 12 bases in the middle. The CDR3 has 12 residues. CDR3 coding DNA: TGTGCCAGCAGCTCCTTGAATCGAGCCCTCCACTTT. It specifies CASSSLNRALHF.

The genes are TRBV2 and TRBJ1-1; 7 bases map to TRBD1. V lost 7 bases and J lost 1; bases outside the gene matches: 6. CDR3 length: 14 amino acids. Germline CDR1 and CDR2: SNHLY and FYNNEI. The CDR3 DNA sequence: TGTGCCAGCAAAAACGAGGGGGCGAACACTGAAGCTTTCTTT. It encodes CASKNEGANTEAFF.

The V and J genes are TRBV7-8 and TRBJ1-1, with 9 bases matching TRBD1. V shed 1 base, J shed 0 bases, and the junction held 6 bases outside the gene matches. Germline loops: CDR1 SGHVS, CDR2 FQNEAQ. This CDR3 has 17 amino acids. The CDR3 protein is CASSLEGTGTMNTEAFF. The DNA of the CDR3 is TGTGCCAGCAGCTTAGAAGGGACAGGGACGATGAACACTGAAGCTTTCTTT.